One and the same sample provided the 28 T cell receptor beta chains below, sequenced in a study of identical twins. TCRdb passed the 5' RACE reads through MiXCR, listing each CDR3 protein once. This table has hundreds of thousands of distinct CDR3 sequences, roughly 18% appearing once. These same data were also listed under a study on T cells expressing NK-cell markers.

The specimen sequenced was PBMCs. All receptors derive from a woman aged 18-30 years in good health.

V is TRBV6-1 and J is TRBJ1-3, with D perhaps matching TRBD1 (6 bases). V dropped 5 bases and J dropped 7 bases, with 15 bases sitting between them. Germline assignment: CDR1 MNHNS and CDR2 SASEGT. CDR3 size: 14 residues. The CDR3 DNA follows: TGTGCCAGCAGTAAACAGGGTTTAAGGAACACCATATATTTT. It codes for CASSKQGLRNTIYF.

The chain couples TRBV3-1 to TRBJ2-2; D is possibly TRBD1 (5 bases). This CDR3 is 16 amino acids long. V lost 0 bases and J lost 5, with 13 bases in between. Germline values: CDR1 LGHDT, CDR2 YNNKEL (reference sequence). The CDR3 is CASSQEGARVTGELFF. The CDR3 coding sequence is TGTGCCAGCAGCCAAGAAGGGGCTAGGGTGACCGGGGAGCTGTTTTTT.

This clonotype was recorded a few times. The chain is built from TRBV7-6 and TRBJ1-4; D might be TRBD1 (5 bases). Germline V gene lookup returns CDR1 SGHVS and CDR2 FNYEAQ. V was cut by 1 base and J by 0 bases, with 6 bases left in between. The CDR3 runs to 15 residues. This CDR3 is CASSLGQSTNEKLFF. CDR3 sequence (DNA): TGTGCCAGCAGCTTAGGACAGTCAACTAATGAAAAACTGTTTTTT.

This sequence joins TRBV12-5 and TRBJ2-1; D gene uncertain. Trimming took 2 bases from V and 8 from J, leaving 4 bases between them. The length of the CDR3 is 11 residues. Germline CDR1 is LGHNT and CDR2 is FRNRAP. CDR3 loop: CASGLSDEQFF. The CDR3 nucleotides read TGTGCTAGTGGTTTGTCAGATGAGCAGTTCTTC. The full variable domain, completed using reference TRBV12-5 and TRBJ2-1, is DARVTQTPRHKVTEMGQEVTMRCQPILGHNTVFWYRQTMMQGLELLAYFRNRAPLDDSGMPKDRFSAEMPDATLATLKIQPSEPRDSAVYFCASGLSDEQFFGPGTRLTVL.

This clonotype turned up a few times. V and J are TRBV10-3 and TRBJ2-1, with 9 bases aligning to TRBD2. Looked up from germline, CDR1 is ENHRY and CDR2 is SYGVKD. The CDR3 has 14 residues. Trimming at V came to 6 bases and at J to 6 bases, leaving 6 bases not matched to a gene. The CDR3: CAISRLAGRNEQFF. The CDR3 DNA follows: TGTGCCATCAGCCGGCTAGCGGGACGCAATGAGCAGTTCTTC.

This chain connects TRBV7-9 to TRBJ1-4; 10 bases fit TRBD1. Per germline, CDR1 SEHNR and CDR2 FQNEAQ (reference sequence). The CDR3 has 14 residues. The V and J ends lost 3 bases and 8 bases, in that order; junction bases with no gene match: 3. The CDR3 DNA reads TGTGCCAGCAGCTTGACAGGGGGCCGGGAAAAACTGTTTTTT. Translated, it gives CASSLTGGREKLFF.

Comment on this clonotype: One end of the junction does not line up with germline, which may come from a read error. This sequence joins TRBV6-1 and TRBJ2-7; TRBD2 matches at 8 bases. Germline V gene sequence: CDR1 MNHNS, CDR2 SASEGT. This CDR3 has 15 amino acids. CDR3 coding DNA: TGTGCCAGCAGTGAGGGGACGATTACCGGGACTAGTCTTTCCTTC. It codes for CASSEGTITGTSLSF.

DNA of the CDR3: TGCAGTGCTAGAAAACAGGGCTATAATTCACCCCTCCACTTT. Protein: CSARKQGYNSPLHF. This sequence joins TRBV20-1 and TRBJ1-6; D possibly corresponds to TRBD1 (6 bases). Germline CDR1 DFQATT, CDR2 SNEGSKA (reference sequence). The CDR3 is made up of 14 amino acids. Trimming removed 2 bases from V and 3 bases from J, with 8 bases in between.

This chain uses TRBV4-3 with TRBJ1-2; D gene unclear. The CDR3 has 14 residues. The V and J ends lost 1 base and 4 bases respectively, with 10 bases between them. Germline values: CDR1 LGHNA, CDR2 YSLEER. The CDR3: CASSQGVQSYGYTF. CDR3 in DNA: TGCGCCAGCAGCCAAGGAGTACAGTCCTATGGCTACACCTTC.

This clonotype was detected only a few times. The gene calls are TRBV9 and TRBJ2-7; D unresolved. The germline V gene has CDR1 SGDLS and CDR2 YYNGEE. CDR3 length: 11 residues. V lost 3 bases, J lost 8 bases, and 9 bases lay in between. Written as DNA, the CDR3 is TGTGCCAGCAGCGCCGGTTTTCAGCAGTACTTC. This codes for CASSAGFQQYF.

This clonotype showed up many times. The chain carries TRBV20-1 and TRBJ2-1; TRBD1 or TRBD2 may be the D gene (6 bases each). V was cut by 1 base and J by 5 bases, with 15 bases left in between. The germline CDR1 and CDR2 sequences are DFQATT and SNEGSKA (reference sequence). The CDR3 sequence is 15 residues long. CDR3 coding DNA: TGCAGTGCTAGAGGAGCCGGCGGGACAAACAATGAGCAGTTCTTC. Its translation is CSARGAGGTNNEQFF.

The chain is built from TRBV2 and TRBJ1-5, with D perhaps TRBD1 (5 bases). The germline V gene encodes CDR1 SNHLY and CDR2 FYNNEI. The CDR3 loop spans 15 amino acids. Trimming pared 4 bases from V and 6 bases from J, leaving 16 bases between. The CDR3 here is CASSVGGASGQPQHF. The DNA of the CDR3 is TGTGCCAGCAGTGTGGGGGGAGCCTCTGGTCAGCCCCAGCATTTT. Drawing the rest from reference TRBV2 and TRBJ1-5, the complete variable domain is EPEVTQTPSHQVTQMGQEVILRCVPISNHLYFYWYRQILGQKVEFLVSFYNNEISEKSEIFDDQFSVERPDGSNFTLKIRSTKLEDSAMYFCASSVGGASGQPQHFGDGTRLSIL.

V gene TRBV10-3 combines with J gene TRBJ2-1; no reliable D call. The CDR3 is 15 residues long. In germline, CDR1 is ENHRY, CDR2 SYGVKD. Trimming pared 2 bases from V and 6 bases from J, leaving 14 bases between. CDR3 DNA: TGTGCCATCAGTGAGGAGCATCAGGCCTCCAATGAGCAGTTCTTC. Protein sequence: CAISEEHQASNEQFF.

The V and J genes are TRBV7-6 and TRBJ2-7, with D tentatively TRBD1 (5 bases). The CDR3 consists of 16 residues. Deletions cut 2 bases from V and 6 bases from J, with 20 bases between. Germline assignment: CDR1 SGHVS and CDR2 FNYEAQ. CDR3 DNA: TGTGCCAGCAGCTTACCTTGGGGTAGGGGTGGCGGCGAGCAGTACTTC. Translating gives CASSLPWGRGGGEQYF.

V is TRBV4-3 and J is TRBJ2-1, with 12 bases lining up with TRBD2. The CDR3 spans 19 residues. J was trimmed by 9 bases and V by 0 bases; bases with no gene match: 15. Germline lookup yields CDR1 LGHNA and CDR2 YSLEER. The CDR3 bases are TGCGCCAGCAGCCAAGATCAGCGGCTCCTAGCGGGAGGGTCGGGTGAGCAGTTCTTC. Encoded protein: CASSQDQRLLAGGSGEQFF.

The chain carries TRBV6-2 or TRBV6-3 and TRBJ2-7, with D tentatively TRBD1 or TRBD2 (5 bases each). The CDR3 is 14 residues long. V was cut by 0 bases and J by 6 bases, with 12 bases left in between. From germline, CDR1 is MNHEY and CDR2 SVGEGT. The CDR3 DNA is TGTGCCAGCAGTTACTCGGGACCGCGCTCCGAGCAGTACTTC. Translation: CASSYSGPRSEQYF.

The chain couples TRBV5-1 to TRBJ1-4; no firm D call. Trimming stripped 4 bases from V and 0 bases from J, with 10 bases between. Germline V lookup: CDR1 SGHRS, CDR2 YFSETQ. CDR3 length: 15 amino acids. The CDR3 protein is CASSPQTATNEKLFF. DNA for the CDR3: TGCGCCAGCAGCCCCCAAACAGCAACTAATGAAAAACTGTTTTTT. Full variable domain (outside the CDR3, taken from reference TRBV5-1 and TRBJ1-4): KAGVTQTPRYLIKTRGQQVTLSCSPISGHRSVSWYQQTPGQGLQFLFEYFSETQRNKGNFPGRFSGRQFSNSRSEMNVSTLELGDSALYLCASSPQTATNEKLFFGSGTQLSVL.

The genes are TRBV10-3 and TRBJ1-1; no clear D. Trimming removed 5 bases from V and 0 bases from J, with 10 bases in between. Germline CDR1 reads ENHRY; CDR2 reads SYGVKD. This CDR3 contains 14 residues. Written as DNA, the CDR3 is TGTGCCATCAGTCCCGGCCCCTTGAACACTGAAGCTTTCTTT. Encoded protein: CAISPGPLNTEAFF.

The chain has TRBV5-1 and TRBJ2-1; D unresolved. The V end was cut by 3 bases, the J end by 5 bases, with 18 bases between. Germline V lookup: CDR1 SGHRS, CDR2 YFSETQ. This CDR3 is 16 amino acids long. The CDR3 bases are TGCGCCAGCAGCTGGAGAGTCACCTCCTTCAACAATGAGCAGTTCTTC. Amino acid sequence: CASSWRVTSFNNEQFF.

In DNA form, the CDR3 reads TGTGCCAGCAGCGCCGGACTCTTCACAGATACGCAGTATTTT. Translating it yields CASSAGLFTDTQYF. This chain uses TRBV14 with TRBJ2-3; D is perhaps TRBD2 (5 bases). Per the germline V gene, CDR1 is SGHDN and CDR2 is FVKESK. The CDR3 totals 14 residues. V gave up 5 bases and J gave up 2 bases, with 11 bases separating them.

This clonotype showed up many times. The CDR3 DNA sequence: TGTGCCAGCAGGCGGGGACAGGGGGCCACCGGGGAGCTGTTTTTT. It yields the protein CASRRGQGATGELFF. The chain links TRBV12-3 or TRBV12-4 to TRBJ2-2; 12 bases match TRBD1. This CDR3 is 15 amino acids long. V was pared by 6 bases and J by 4 bases, with 3 bases of the junction left unmatched.

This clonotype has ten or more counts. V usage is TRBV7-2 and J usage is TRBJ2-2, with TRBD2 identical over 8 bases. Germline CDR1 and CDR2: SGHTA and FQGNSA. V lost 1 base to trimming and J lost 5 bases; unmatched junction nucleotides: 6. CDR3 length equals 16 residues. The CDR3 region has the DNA TGTGCCAGCAGCTTAGTATCGGGAGGGCTTACCGGGGAGCTGTTTTTT. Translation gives CASSLVSGGLTGELFF.

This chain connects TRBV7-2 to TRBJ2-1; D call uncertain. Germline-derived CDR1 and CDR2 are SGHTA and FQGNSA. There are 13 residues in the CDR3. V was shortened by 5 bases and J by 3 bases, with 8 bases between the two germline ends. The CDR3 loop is CASSLGYYNEQFF. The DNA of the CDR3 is TGTGCCAGCAGCCTAGGGTACTACAATGAGCAGTTCTTC.

CDR3 protein: CASRTSGTSGRTTYEQYF. The CDR3 DNA is TGTGCCAGCAGGACCTCCGGGACTAGCGGGAGGACTACCTACGAGCAGTACTTC. The V gene is TRBV2, the J gene TRBJ2-7; 15 bases align to TRBD2. Germline V lookup: CDR1 SNHLY, CDR2 FYNNEI. CDR3 length equals 18 residues. The V segment lost 6 bases and the J segment 2 bases; nucleotides outside the gene matches: 11.

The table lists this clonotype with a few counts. CDR3 nucleotide sequence: TGTGCCAGCAGCCGGCAAGCTTCGAACACTGAAGCTTTCTTT. Translated, it gives CASSRQASNTEAFF. The chain has TRBV11-3 and TRBJ1-1; no firm D call. The CDR3 runs to 14 residues. The V end was cut by 5 bases, the J end by 1 base, with 11 bases between. The germline V gene encodes CDR1 SGHNT and CDR2 YENEEA.

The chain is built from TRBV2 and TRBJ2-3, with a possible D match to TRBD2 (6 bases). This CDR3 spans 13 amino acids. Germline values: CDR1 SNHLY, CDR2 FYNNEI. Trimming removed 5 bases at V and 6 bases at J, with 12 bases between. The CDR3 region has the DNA TGTGCCAGCAGTCGGGAGCGGGCCGATACGCAGTATTTT. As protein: CASSRERADTQYF.

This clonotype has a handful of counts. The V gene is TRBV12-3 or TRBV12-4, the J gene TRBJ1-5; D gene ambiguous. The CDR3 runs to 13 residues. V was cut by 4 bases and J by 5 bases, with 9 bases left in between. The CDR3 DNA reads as TGTGCCAGCAGTTCGGAGTTTTATCAGCCCCAGCATTTT. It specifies CASSSEFYQPQHF.

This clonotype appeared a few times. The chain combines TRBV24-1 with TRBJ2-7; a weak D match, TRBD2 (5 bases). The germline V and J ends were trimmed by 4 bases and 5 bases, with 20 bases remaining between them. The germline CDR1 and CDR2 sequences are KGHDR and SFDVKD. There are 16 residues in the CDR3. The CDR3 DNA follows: TGTGCCACCAGTGAGGCCGGTCAACGGGGTGGCGACGAGCAGTACTTC. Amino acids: CATSEAGQRGGDEQYF.